These T cell receptor beta chains were read from a single sample in a study of cytotoxic CD8 clonotypes in ibrutinib-treated CLL. Method: immunoSEQ multiplex PCR; TCRdb's copy keeps in-frame clones and lacks some. The sample includes around 15,000 clones, 55% to 80% of them seen just once. Sample: PBMCs, taken before ibrutinib treatment. The receptors come from a human donor with chronic lymphocytic leukemia. Each CDR3 is given with its conserved first and last residue. Each record gives: V gene, J gene, clone size, D gene, CDR3 DNA, CDR3 protein. D genes are given only for firm matches. Some rows have no size entry. The others give once, few or many, or a class for an expanded clone.

v_gene: TRBV6-5
j_gene: TRBJ1-2
abundance: .
d_gene: .
CDR3nt: TGTGCCAGCAGGCCGGCGGGGCAGGGCATCGAAGGCTACACCTTC
CDR3aa: CASRPAGQGIEGYTF

v_gene: TRBV29-1
j_gene: TRBJ2-3
abundance: .
d_gene: .
CDR3nt: TGCAGCGTTGAGTACACGTACACAGATACGCAGTATTTT
CDR3aa: CSVEYTYTDTQYF

v_gene: TRBV25-1
j_gene: TRBJ2-1
abundance: .
d_gene: .
CDR3nt: TGTGCCAGCAGTGAATTAGGCAATGAGCAGTTCTTC
CDR3aa: CASSELGNEQFF

v_gene: TRBV28
j_gene: TRBJ2-2
abundance: large
d_gene: .
CDR3nt: TGTGCCAGCAGTTTTCAGGCATCGTTCACCGGGGAGCTGTTTTTT
CDR3aa: CASSFQASFTGELFF

v_gene: TRBV30
j_gene: TRBJ2-2
abundance: .
d_gene: TRBD2
CDR3nt: TGTGCCTTCGGACTAGCGGGAGACACCGGGGAGCTGTTTTTT
CDR3aa: CAFGLAGDTGELFF

v_gene: TRBV18
j_gene: TRBJ1-4
abundance: .
d_gene: .
CDR3nt: TGTGCCAGCTCACCAGCGGCAGAGACTAATGAAAAACTGTTTTTT
CDR3aa: CASSPAAETNEKLFF

v_gene: TRBV21-1
j_gene: TRBJ2-5
abundance: .
d_gene: .
CDR3nt: TGTGCCAGCAGCAAAGGCAGGGGCGGAGAGACCCAGTACTTC
CDR3aa: CASSKGRGGETQYF

v_gene: TRBV7-3
j_gene: TRBJ2-7
abundance: .
d_gene: TRBD2
CDR3nt: TGTACCAGCAGCCCCAGACTAGCGTCTGATCGTTACGAGCAGTACTTC
CDR3aa: CTSSPRLASDRYEQYF

v_gene: TRBV23-1
j_gene: TRBJ1-2
abundance: .
d_gene: TRBD1
CDR3nt: TGCGCCAGCAGTCAACATACCGACAGGGATAACTATGGCTACACCTTC
CDR3aa: CASSQHTDRDNYGYTF

v_gene: TRBV7-2
j_gene: TRBJ1-3
abundance: .
d_gene: .
CDR3nt: TGTGCCAGCAGCCAAGGGTGGCGGGGCGACTCTGGAAACACCATATATTTT
CDR3aa: CASSQGWRGDSGNTIYF

v_gene: TRBV6-5
j_gene: TRBJ1-4
abundance: .
d_gene: .
CDR3nt: TGTGCCAGCAGTTACAGGGGATCGGCTAATGAAAAACTGTTTTTT
CDR3aa: CASSYRGSANEKLFF

v_gene: TRBV19
j_gene: TRBJ2-5
abundance: .
d_gene: TRBD2
CDR3nt: TGTGCCAGTAGTACCCTAGCGGGGTTAGGGGAGACCCAGTACTTC
CDR3aa: CASSTLAGLGETQYF

v_gene: TRBV7-9
j_gene: TRBJ1-5
abundance: .
d_gene: .
CDR3nt: TGTGCCAGCAGCTCATCTGTGGGGGGTGGGGACAATCAGCCCCAGCATTTT
CDR3aa: CASSSSVGGGDNQPQHF

v_gene: TRBV7-2
j_gene: TRBJ2-7
abundance: .
d_gene: .
CDR3nt: TGTGCCAGCAGCGCGGGGCCCATCTACGAGCAGTACTTC
CDR3aa: CASSAGPIYEQYF

v_gene: TRBV4-2
j_gene: TRBJ1-2
abundance: .
d_gene: .
CDR3nt: TGTGCCAGCAGCCAAGTCGTCCGAGAAGGTGGCTACACCTTC
CDR3aa: CASSQVVREGGYTF

v_gene: TRBV6-1
j_gene: TRBJ1-5
abundance: few
d_gene: .
CDR3nt: TGTGCCAGCAGTCCCGGGTCGGGGAGTCAGCCCCAGCATTTT
CDR3aa: CASSPGSGSQPQHF